One T cell receptor (beta chain) is described in this entry. Its antigen is still unknown. Per-base qualities were not stored, and no clone one base away is much larger. Enrolling through a virtual design, the prospective study's participants ranged in age from roughly 18 to 89 years and lived across 24 United States geographic areas. In the prospective study, cohorts were assigned on the basis of participant-reported clinical history obtained from a screening survey and a study questionnaire. For ImmuneRACE Cohort 3, a participant was defined as recovered based on two consecutive negative NP/OP PCR tests, clearance by a healthcare professional, or resolution of symptoms. In the prospective study, mobile phlebotomists collected whole blood, serum and a nasopharyngeal or oropharyngeal swab from each participant. Over an approximately 2-month period, participants in the prospective study had the option of providing additional blood draws and questionnaires. Blood samples from the prospective study were shipped frozen or at room temperature prior to DNA extraction.

The CDR3 measures 15 amino acids from cysteine to phenylalanine. The retained sequence is limited to the CDR3, 45 bases, with the frame set at the first base. In the germline V gene, CDR1 corresponds to SGHTA and CDR2 to FQGNSA. V is clipped by 0 bases and J by 4 bases, and the sequence between their germline boundaries is 9 bases long. The immunoSEQ Assay, a bias-controlled multiplex PCR, was used to amplify TCRbeta CDR3 regions from genomic DNA. Turning to the authors' computational methods: The number of nucleated cells in each sample was estimated by amplification of reference gene primers within the assay. To quantify the absolute abundance of each unique TCRbeta CDR3 rearrangement, sequence reads were collapsed and filtered. For each sample, productive Simpson clonality was calculated as the square root of Simpson's diversity index across productive rearrangements. The table comes from immuneACCESS by way of TCRdb, which keeps in-frame sequences with V and J called. Part of the clones is missing from these tables; in studies checked, under half for an unresolved V gene and the rest for unknown reasons. The DNA gave D and trimming, while V, J and clone size come from that table. The sample has 250,000 or so clones on record, about 89% of them singletons. Roughly 2.6% of the sample comes from the top ten.

This entry belongs to a study of blood T cell repertoires in COVID-19 (TCRdb year 2020). Background on the whole study: Collaborator samples came from the United States, Italy and Spain and covered acute and convalescent phases of COVID-19. The material from the prospective study consisted of cDNA or gDNA derived from T cells, B-cell-depleted T cells, or PBMCs. The dataset comprised deeply sampled blood TCRbeta repertoires from subjects exposed to, actively infected with, or recovered from COVID-19. The repertoires were released in a freely available public database intended as a resource for research on the immune response to SARS-CoV-2. The samples were drawn from the first 160 participants of the ongoing ImmuneRACE study and from under 1,500 subjects provided by 6 global collaborators. A de-identified subject ID, COVID-19 status, age in years and sex were almost always included in the sample metadata. HLA class I and class II types, where available, came from metadata supplied by the sample provider rather than from assay-based typing.

Study-level results and caveats: How much clinical and demographic metadata was included differed by source and by participant, and the metadata was provided uncurated.

The rearranged segments are TRBV7-2 and TRBJ2-2; the D segment cannot be called with confidence. The sequence came from a woman aged 18-35 years who had recovered from COVID-19. The sample taken for sequencing was PBMCs or T cells enriched from blood (not recorded which). The CDR3 amino acid sequence is: CASSLAGLGTGELFF. The DNA is as follows: TGTGCCAGCAGCTTAGCGGGCTTGGGCACCGGGGAGCTGTTTTTT. With all but the CDR3 taken from the reference TRBV7-2 and TRBJ2-2 genes, the full variable domain is: GAGVSQSPSNKVTEKGKDVELRCDPISGHTALYWYRQSLGQGLEFLIYFQGNSAPDKSGLPSDRFSAERTGGSVSTLTIQRTQQEDSAVYLCASSLAGLGTGELFFGEGSRLTVL.